This TCR beta chain is drawn from a study of T cell changes during pregnancy in multiple sclerosis. The length of the CDR3 is 16 residues. V was pared by 2 bases and J by 3 bases, with 17 bases between. The germline gives CDR1 SGHAT, CDR2 FQNNGV. Libraries were prepared by immunoSEQ multiplex PCR; TCRdb keeps only in-frame clonotypes and omits some of them. The sample lists 45,000 to 60,000 clones, over 90% occurring once. The specimen was CD4+ T cells from peripheral blood mononuclear cells, collected after pregnancy. V and J are TRBV11-2 and TRBJ2-7; D gene uncertain. The receptor comes from a female donor in good health, enrolled as a control in a pregnancy study. The CDR3, as DNA: TGTGCCAGCAGCTTAAACCCAATCCTGAGAAACTACGAGCAGTACTTC. Protein: CASSLNPILRNYEQYF.